Following are 30 T cell receptor beta chains from one sample sequenced in a study of OX40 agonist ivuxolimab in advanced cancers. TCRdb's copy holds only in-frame clones and misses some; the assay was immunoSEQ multiplex PCR. The sample yields about 77,000 clones, over 70% seen once. The input for sequencing was CD4+ or CD8+ T cells sorted from blood, taken in a trial of the OX40 agonist ivuxolimab. The receptors derive from an adult with an advanced solid tumor such as melanoma, head and neck, liver or kidney cancer.

The sample holds one count of this clone. The V call is TRBV7-2, the J call TRBJ2-7, with 9 bases matching TRBD1. The J segment lost 4 bases and the V segment lost 3 bases, leaving 4 bases of the junction unmatched. CDR3 size: 14 residues. Germline V gene lookup returns CDR1 SGHTA and CDR2 FQGNSA. CDR3 in amino acids: CASSLGQGLYEQYF. The CDR3 bases are TGTGCCAGCAGCTTGGGACAGGGTCTGTACGAGCAGTACTTC.

V is TRBV19 and J is TRBJ1-1; 8 nucleotides agree with TRBD1. The V gene's germline CDR1 is LNHDA and CDR2 SQIVND (reference sequence). V trimming: 1 base; J trimming: 5 bases; junction bases outside the gene matches: 6. This CDR3 is built from 15 residues. The CDR3 spells CASSIGTGFITEAFF. The CDR3 DNA follows: TGTGCCAGTAGTATAGGGACAGGGTTTATAACTGAAGCTTTCTTT.

The rearrangement uses TRBV25-1 and TRBJ2-5, with 7 bases identical to TRBD2. The CDR3 sequence is 12 residues long. V was pared by 6 bases and J by 5 bases, with 3 bases of the junction left unmatched. CDR1 is MGHDK, CDR2 SYGVNS, per germline. CDR3 DNA sequence: TGTGCCAGCAGCCGCGGGAGTGAGACCCAGTACTTC. Translated: CASSRGSETQYF.

CDR3 sequence reads: CASSIPRSYGYTF. CDR3 nucleotide sequence: TGTGCCAGTAGTATTCCGCGGAGCTATGGCTACACCTTC. This rearrangement joins TRBV19 to TRBJ1-2; D unresolved. Germline CDR1 LNHDA, CDR2 SQIVND (reference sequence). V lost 3 bases, J lost 4 bases, and 9 bases lay in between. CDR3 length: 13 amino acids.

This chain uses TRBV5-1 with TRBJ2-2; 9 nucleotides agree with TRBD1. V was clipped by 2 bases and J by 4 bases; unmatched bases: 3. CDR1 and CDR2 (germline): SGHRS, YFSETQ. The CDR3 spans 15 residues. The DNA of the CDR3 is TGCGCCAGCAGCTTCCGGGACAGGGCCACCGGGGAGCTGTTTTTT. Its protein is CASSFRDRATGELFF.

This clone is a singleton in its sample. The chain has TRBV7-9 and TRBJ2-2; no firm D call. Germline-derived CDR1 and CDR2 are SEHNR and FQNEAQ (reference sequence). V lost 10 bases, J lost 4 bases, and 1 base lay in between. The CDR3 length is 9 residues. Here the CDR3 DNA reads TGTGCCACCACCGGGGAGCTGTTTTTT. This sequence encodes CATTGELFF.

The V call is TRBV10-3, the J call TRBJ2-3; D gene ambiguous. This CDR3 contains 12 residues. In germline, CDR1 is ENHRY, CDR2 SYGVKD. Trimming removed 3 bases at V and 4 bases at J, with 5 bases between. The chain's CDR3 is CAISDRADTQYF. CDR3 sequence (DNA): TGTGCCATCAGTGATCGGGCAGATACGCAGTATTTT.

In its sample, this clone was seen once. The chain joins TRBV11-3 to TRBJ1-2; maybe TRBD1 (5 bases). Trimming pared 0 bases from V and 8 bases from J, leaving 13 bases between. The CDR3 has 14 residues. Per the germline V gene, CDR1 is SGHNT and CDR2 is YENEEA. The CDR3, as DNA: TGTGCCAGCAGCTTAGATGCGGGACCTGGAGGCTACACCTTC. This codes for CASSLDAGPGGYTF. The variable domain in full, completed from reference TRBV11-3 and TRBJ1-2, reads EAGVVQSPRYKIIEKKQPVAFWCNPISGHNTLYWYLQNLGQGPELLIRYENEEAVDDSQLPKDRFSAERLKGVDSTLKIQPAELGDSAVYLCASSLDAGPGGYTFGSGTRLTVV.

In its sample, this clone was seen a few times. The chain couples TRBV5-6 to TRBJ2-1; 14 positions match TRBD2. Trimming removed 2 bases from V and 9 bases from J; junction bases left unmatched: 7. Germline V gene lookup returns CDR1 SGHDT and CDR2 YYEEEE. CDR3 size: 16 residues. As DNA, the CDR3 is TGTGCCAGCAGCTTTAGACTAGCGGGGGGGCTCGGTGAGCAGTTCTTC. Encoded protein: CASSFRLAGGLGEQFF.

V is TRBV11-1 and J is TRBJ1-1; tentatively, D is TRBD1 (5 bases). Trimming left V 5 bases short and J 1 base short, with 11 bases between. Per germline, CDR1 SGHAT and CDR2 FQDESV (reference sequence). This CDR3 is built from 14 residues. The CDR3 bases are TGTGCCAGCAGCCGGCGAGGACAGAACACTGAAGCTTTCTTT. This sequence encodes CASSRRGQNTEAFF.

This chain uses TRBV7-2 with TRBJ2-7; D not resolved. The CDR3 is made up of 17 amino acids. CDR1 is SGHTA and CDR2 is FQGNSA in the germline V gene. Trimming removed 4 bases from V and 5 bases from J, with 24 bases in between. The CDR3 DNA is TGTGCCAGCAGCTCTCCTACGAGTGGGAAGAAAAGGCACGAGCAGTACTTC. It yields the protein CASSSPTSGKKRHEQYF.

CDR3 sequence: CASSITGGGKLFF. CDR3 nucleotides: TGTGCCAGTAGTATCACCGGGGGGGGAAAACTGTTTTTT. The V gene is TRBV19, the J gene TRBJ1-4; D is perhaps TRBD1 (5 bases). V lost 3 bases, J lost 10 bases, and 12 bases lay in between. This CDR3 is 13 amino acids long. The germline CDR1 and CDR2 sequences are LNHDA and SQIVND (reference sequence).

This chain connects TRBV2 to TRBJ1-6, with D perhaps TRBD1 (6 bases). V was shortened by 8 bases and J by 7 bases, with 12 bases between the two germline ends. The CDR3 sequence is 13 residues long. In germline, CDR1 is SNHLY, CDR2 FYNNEI. As DNA, the CDR3 is TGTGCCAGCTGCAGGGGAGAGAATTCACCCCTCCACTTT. The encoded protein is CASCRGENSPLHF.

The genes are TRBV18 and TRBJ1-1; D not resolved. Germline V CDR1 and CDR2: KGHSH, LQKENI. V lost 2 bases and J 6 bases, leaving 16 bases between the germline ends. The CDR3 runs to 15 residues. In DNA form, the CDR3 reads TGTGCCAGCTCACCAATCAAATCTTACTCTGCTGAAGCTTTCTTT. Its translation is CASSPIKSYSAEAFF.

The rearrangement links TRBV7-6 to TRBJ2-2; TRBD2 is a possible D gene (7 bases). CDR1 is SGHVS, CDR2 FNYEAQ, per germline. Trimming took off 0 bases at V and 3 bases at J, with 11 bases between the two ends. The CDR3 is 16 amino acids. CDR3 protein: CASSLAGRGYTGELFF. CDR3 DNA sequence: TGTGCCAGCAGCTTAGCTGGGAGGGGGTACACCGGGGAGCTGTTTTTT.

The chain links TRBV7-9 to TRBJ2-5; D is unclear. V was clipped by 1 base and J by 5 bases, with 11 bases between them. The CDR3 has 14 amino acids. Germline V lookup: CDR1 SEHNR, CDR2 FQNEAQ (reference sequence). The CDR3 region is CASSLGGSMETQYF. In nucleotides, the CDR3 is TGTGCCAGCAGCTTAGGGGGTAGTATGGAGACCCAGTACTTC.

The chain carries TRBV11-2 and TRBJ2-5, with 9 bases lining up with TRBD2. The CDR3 sequence is 18 residues long. CDR1 is SGHAT, CDR2 FQNNGV, per germline. Losses at the gene ends were 1 base for V and 0 bases for J; bases not matched to a gene: 9. CDR3 sequence (DNA): TGTGCCAGCAGCTTAGTGGGAGGGCTAGCGGGGTACCAAGAGACCCAGTACTTC. Its protein product is CASSLVGGLAGYQETQYF.

The chain carries TRBV6-5 and TRBJ2-7; D assignment may be TRBD1 or TRBD2 (7 bases each). V lost 10 bases to trimming and J lost 3 bases, with 10 bases between them. There are 11 residues in the CDR3. The V gene's germline CDR1 is MNHEY and CDR2 SVGAGI. CDR3 sequence: CATRGGYEQYF. As DNA, the CDR3 is TGTGCCACCAGGGGGGGCTACGAGCAGTACTTC.

This chain uses TRBV6-6 with TRBJ1-5; TRBD1 is a possible D gene (6 bases). Trimming took 2 bases from V and 6 from J, leaving 11 bases between them. Germline V gene sequence: CDR1 MNHNY, CDR2 SVGAGI (reference sequence). This CDR3 is 14 amino acids long. DNA of the CDR3: TGTGCCAGCAGTTACGAGGGGGAGCGTCAGCCCCAGCATTTT. This translates into CASSYEGERQPQHF.

This clone has a handful of counts. V gene TRBV28 combines with J gene TRBJ1-2; D unclear. From germline, CDR1 is MDHEN and CDR2 SYDVKM. The CDR3 is 11 amino acids. Trimming took off 5 bases at V and 5 bases at J, with 6 bases between the two ends. The CDR3: CASSGRYGYTF. In DNA, the CDR3 is TGTGCCAGCAGTGGAAGGTATGGCTACACCTTC.

The gene calls are TRBV28 and TRBJ1-3; 7 bases align to TRBD1. Germline V gene data show CDR1 as MDHEN and CDR2 as SYDVKM. The CDR3 is 15 amino acids. The V segment lost 6 bases and the J segment 0 bases; nucleotides outside the gene matches: 5. CDR3 in amino acids: CASRGQLFSGNTIYF. The CDR3 DNA is TGTGCCAGCAGGGGACAGCTTTTCTCTGGAAACACCATATATTTT. Full variable domain (missing parts from reference TRBV28 and TRBJ1-3): DVKVTQSSRYLVKRTGEKVFLECVQDMDHENMFWYRQDPGLGLRLIYFSYDVKMKEKGDIPEGYSVSREKKERFSLILESASTNQTSMYLCASRGQLFSGNTIYFGEGSWLTVV.

J is TRBJ2-3 and V is TRBV4-3; D is possibly TRBD1 (5 bases). The CDR3 covers 14 residues. V lost 5 bases and J 4 bases, leaving 13 bases between the germline ends. The V gene's germline CDR1 is LGHNA and CDR2 YSLEER. In nucleotides, the CDR3 is TGCGCCAGCAGCACCCAGGGTGGCCCAGATACGCAGTATTTT. This codes for CASSTQGGPDTQYF.

The J gene is TRBJ2-5, the V gene TRBV30; D not certain. The V end lost 2 bases, the J end lost 0 bases, and 7 bases lay between the germline ends. Germline V gene sequence: CDR1 GTSNPN, CDR2 SVGIG (reference sequence). The CDR3 is 13 residues long. This chain's CDR3 is CAWSPVHQETQYF. The CDR3 DNA reads TGTGCCTGGAGTCCCGTGCACCAAGAGACCCAGTACTTC.

This chain joins TRBV6-6 and TRBJ2-7, with D possibly matching TRBD1 (5 bases). The CDR3 is 15 amino acids. Trimming shortened V by 0 bases and J by 6 bases, and 15 bases separated the two germline ends. Germline assignment: CDR1 MNHNY and CDR2 SVGAGI (reference sequence). The CDR3 loop reads CASSYSGRVVGEQYF. Here the CDR3 DNA reads TGTGCCAGCAGTTACTCGGGCAGGGTGGTCGGCGAGCAGTACTTC.

The chain couples TRBV5-1 to TRBJ2-7, with 9 bases matching TRBD1. After removal of 5 bases from V and 3 bases from J, the junction contained 12 bases not matched to a gene. CDR1 and CDR2 from the germline V gene are SGHRS and YFSETQ. The CDR3 consists of 16 residues. The CDR3 sequence is CASRSTGTGFSYEQYF. Written as DNA, the CDR3 is TGCGCCAGCAGATCCACCGGGACAGGGTTCAGCTACGAGCAGTACTTC. The full variable domain, its missing parts supplied by reference TRBV5-1 and TRBJ2-7, is KAGVTQTPRYLIKTRGQQVTLSCSPISGHRSVSWYQQTPGQGLQFLFEYFSETQRNKGNFPGRFSGRQFSNSRSEMNVSTLELGDSALYLCASRSTGTGFSYEQYFGPGTRLTVT.

The chain carries TRBV7-9 and TRBJ1-1; TRBD1 matches at 8 bases. V was pared by 3 bases and J by 4 bases, with 7 bases of the junction left unmatched. Germline V lookup: CDR1 SEHNR, CDR2 FQNEAQ (reference sequence). CDR3 size: 15 residues. CDR3 bases: TGTGCCAGCAGCTTCCGGACAGGGAAGGTCACTGAAGCTTTCTTT. This gives the protein CASSFRTGKVTEAFF.

This chain uses TRBV21-1 with TRBJ2-5; TRBD1 is taken as the D call from the table, unchecked against the DNA. TRBV21-1 is termed a pseudogene. There are 17 residues in the CDR3. The CDR3 loop reads CASSLREPSGGQETQYF. CDR3 in DNA: TGTGCCAGCAGCCTAAGGGAGCCCTCAGGGGGGCAAGAGACCCAGTACTTC.

This clone was detected only once. This chain links TRBV2 with TRBJ2-2; no definite D call. Trimming removed 5 bases from V and 0 bases from J, with 13 bases in between. The CDR3 is made up of 16 amino acids. Per the germline V gene, CDR1 is SNHLY and CDR2 is FYNNEI. The CDR3 is CASSSTRPTNTGELFF. The CDR3 nucleotides read TGTGCCAGCAGTTCTACCAGGCCCACGAACACCGGGGAGCTGTTTTTT.

This sequence joins TRBV6-5 and TRBJ1-1, with no clear D. The germline CDR1 and CDR2 sequences are MNHEY and SVGAGI. The V end was cut by 4 bases, the J end by 1 base, with 10 bases between. The CDR3 has 14 residues. The CDR3 coding sequence is TGTGCCAGCAGTTCTATCCGGGAGAACACTGAAGCTTTCTTT. This codes for CASSSIRENTEAFF.

The genes are TRBV11-3 and TRBJ2-3; possibly TRBD1 for D (5 bases). Germline assignment: CDR1 SGHNT and CDR2 YENEEA. The CDR3 consists of 14 residues. V was pared by 2 bases and J by 5 bases, with 11 bases between. The CDR3 nucleotides are TGTGCCAGCAGCTTAAGGCAGGGCATAGATACGCAGTATTTT. Translated, it gives CASSLRQGIDTQYF.